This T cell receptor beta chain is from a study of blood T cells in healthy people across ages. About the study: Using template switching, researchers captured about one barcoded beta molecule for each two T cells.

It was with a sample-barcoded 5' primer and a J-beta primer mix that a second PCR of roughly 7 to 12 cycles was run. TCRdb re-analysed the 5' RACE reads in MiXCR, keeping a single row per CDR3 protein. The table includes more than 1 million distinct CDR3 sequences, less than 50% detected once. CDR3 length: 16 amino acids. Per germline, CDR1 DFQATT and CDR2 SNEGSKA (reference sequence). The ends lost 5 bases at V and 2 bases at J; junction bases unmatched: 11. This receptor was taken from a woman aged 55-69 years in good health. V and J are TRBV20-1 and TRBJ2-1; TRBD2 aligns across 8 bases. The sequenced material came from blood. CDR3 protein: CSAFSGSFPAYNEQFF. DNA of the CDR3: TGCAGTGCTTTCAGCGGGAGTTTCCCCGCCTACAATGAGCAGTTCTTC.